The next 9 T cell receptor beta chains were all read from a single sample in a study of radiotherapy plus CTLA-4 blockade in lung cancer. Data came from immunoSEQ multiplex PCR; TCRdb stores just in-frame clones and leaves some out. The sample yields tens of thousands of clones, roughly four fifths seen once. Specimen: peripheral blood, collected from a patient treated with radiotherapy plus ipilimumab. Source of these receptors: a human donor with non-small cell lung cancer who had stable disease on radiotherapy plus ipilimumab.

The V gene is TRBV18, the J gene TRBJ2-5; possible D gene TRBD2, 6 bases. V lost 3 bases and J 4 bases, leaving 21 bases between the germline ends. This CDR3 has 17 amino acids. The germline CDR1 and CDR2 sequences are KGHSH and LQKENI. The CDR3 loop is CASSPYAGGVKGETQYF. For the CDR3, the DNA is TGTGCCAGCTCACCCTACGCAGGCGGGGTCAAGGGAGAGACCCAGTACTTC.

This clone was counted once. V usage is TRBV6-1 and J usage is TRBJ2-5, with TRBD1 as a possible D gene (5 bases). Trimming left V 1 base short and J 4 bases short, with 10 bases between. The CDR3 spans 14 residues. Germline CDR1 reads MNHNS; CDR2 reads SASEGT. The CDR3: CASSEGGASETQYF. As DNA, the CDR3 is TGTGCCAGCAGTGAAGGGGGCGCTTCAGAGACCCAGTACTTC.

The chain links TRBV27 to TRBJ2-1, with 9 bases that match TRBD1. The CDR3 runs 14 residues. Germline CDR1 reads MNHEY; CDR2 reads SMNVEV (reference sequence). With 8 bases clipped from V and 9 bases from J, the junction kept 11 bases outside the gene matches. The CDR3 DNA reads as TGTGCCAGCGGCCGCGGACAGGGGCAGGGTGAGCAGTTCTTC. Protein sequence: CASGRGQGQGEQFF.

This chain links TRBV2 with TRBJ1-4, with D hard to call. This CDR3 is 16 amino acids long. Between the trimmed V and J ends, which lost 7 bases and 2 bases, there was a span of 17 bases. Germline CDR1 and CDR2: SNHLY and FYNNEI. CDR3 DNA sequence: TGTGCCAGCATTAACGGACCCTCTGGCACTAATGAAAAACTGTTTTTT. Amino acids: CASINGPSGTNEKLFF.

V usage is TRBV6-1 and J usage is TRBJ1-6; D is uncertain. The germline V gene has CDR1 MNHNS and CDR2 SASEGT. The length of the CDR3 is 14 residues. With 7 bases removed from V and 5 bases from J, the gap between germline ends came to 12 bases. In nucleotides, the CDR3 is TGTGCCAGCACAAGGGTTGGGAATAATTCACCCCTCCACTTT. It encodes CASTRVGNNSPLHF.

This chain connects TRBV28 to TRBJ2-7; 7 bases fit TRBD1. V was clipped by 8 bases and J by 3 bases; unmatched bases: 4. Per germline, CDR1 MDHEN and CDR2 SYDVKM. CDR3 length: 12 residues. The CDR3 reads CASYGQDYEQYF. CDR3 nucleotide sequence: TGTGCCAGCTACGGACAGGACTACGAGCAGTACTTC.

This chain connects TRBV7-6 to TRBJ1-5; D unclear. In germline, CDR1 is SGHVS, CDR2 FNYEAQ. The CDR3 is 13 residues long. The ends were cut back, 5 bases at V and 3 bases at J, with 8 bases in the middle. The CDR3 region is CASSTNNNQPQHF. The CDR3 bases are TGTGCCAGCAGCACCAACAACAATCAGCCCCAGCATTTT.

The V and J genes are TRBV15 and TRBJ2-5; TRBD1 might be the D (6 bases). V lost 4 bases, J lost 2 bases, and 20 bases lay in between. Germline lookup yields CDR1 LNHNV and CDR2 YYDKDF (reference sequence). CDR3 length: 17 amino acids. CDR3 in amino acids: CATSTYLRDIGQETQYF. In DNA, the CDR3 is TGTGCCACCAGCACCTACCTCCGGGACATCGGTCAAGAGACCCAGTACTTC.

V and J are TRBV30 and TRBJ2-7; 8 nucleotides align to TRBD1. The CDR3 is 13 amino acids. Germline-derived CDR1 and CDR2 are GTSNPN and SVGIG (reference sequence). After removal of 5 bases from V and 0 bases from J, the junction contained 3 bases not matched to a gene. The CDR3 region has the DNA TGTGCCTGGGCGACAGGGGCCTCCTACGAGCAGTACTTC. This codes for CAWATGASYEQYF.